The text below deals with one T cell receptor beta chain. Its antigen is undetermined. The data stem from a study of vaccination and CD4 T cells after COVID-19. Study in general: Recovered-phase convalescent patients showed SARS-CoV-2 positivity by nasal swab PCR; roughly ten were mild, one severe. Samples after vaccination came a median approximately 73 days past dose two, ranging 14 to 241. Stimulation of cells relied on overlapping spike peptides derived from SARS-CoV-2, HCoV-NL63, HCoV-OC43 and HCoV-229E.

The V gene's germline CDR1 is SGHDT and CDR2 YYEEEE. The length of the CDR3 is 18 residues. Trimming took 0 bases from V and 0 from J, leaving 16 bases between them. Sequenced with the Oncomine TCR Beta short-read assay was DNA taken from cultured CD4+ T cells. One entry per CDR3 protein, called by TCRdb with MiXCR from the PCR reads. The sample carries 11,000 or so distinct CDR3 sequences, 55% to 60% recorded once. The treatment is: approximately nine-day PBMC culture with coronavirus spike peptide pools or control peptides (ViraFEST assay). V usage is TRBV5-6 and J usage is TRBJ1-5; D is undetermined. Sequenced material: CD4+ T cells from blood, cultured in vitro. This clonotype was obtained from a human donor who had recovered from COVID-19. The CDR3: CASSLGPTGAYSNQPQHF. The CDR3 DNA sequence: TGTGCCAGCAGCTTGGGACCTACCGGAGCGTATAGCAATCAGCCCCAGCATTTT.